The 29 T cell receptor beta chains below come from one sample, sequenced in a study of post-analysis software for immune sequencing data. The TCR beta cDNA libraries carried unique molecular identifiers. Using its own MiXCR run on the PCR reads, TCRdb lists one record per CDR3 protein. The sample lists 170,000 or so distinct CDR3 sequences, over 25% occurring once. Points from the study as a whole: Controls had lower frequencies than patients of roughly five TRBV segments, which included TRBV5-6, TRBV5-1 and TRBV20-1.

What these receptors recognize is not known. Input material: blood. These receptors were taken from a girl aged 5-17 years with multiple sclerosis.

On this clonotype: This may arise from a read error, as a much more abundant clone is one base away. This chain joins TRBV12-3 or TRBV12-4 and TRBJ2-5, with D possibly called TRBD1 or TRBD2 (5 bases each). Trimming cost V 3 bases and J 11 bases, with 22 bases left between them. The CDR3 is 15 residues long. The CDR3 spells CASSFGGWGYNEQYF. CDR3 nucleotide sequence: TGTGCCAGCAGTTTTGGGGGATGGGGATACAATGAGCAGTACTTC.

This clonotype occurred many times. This chain uses TRBV4-2 with TRBJ2-6; D is undetermined. Germline V CDR1 and CDR2: LGHNA, YNFKEQ. With 3 bases removed from V and 2 bases from J, the gap between germline ends came to 8 bases. This CDR3 comprises 15 residues. This CDR3 is CASSHLDPGANVLTF. The CDR3 DNA follows: TGTGCCAGCAGCCACCTGGACCCTGGGGCCAACGTCCTGACTTTC.

This clonotype was recorded many times. The CDR3 DNA sequence: TGTGCCAGCAGTTATAAGCGGGAGAATTTCTACTACAATGAGCAGTTCTTC. Protein sequence: CASSYKRENFYYNEQFF. The V and J genes are TRBV12-3 or TRBV12-4 and TRBJ2-1, with TRBD2 matching 8 bases. The CDR3 covers 17 residues. The V gene end was trimmed by 4 bases and the J gene end by 3 bases; junction bases not matched to a gene: 11.

A single count supports this clonotype. A much larger clone lies one base from this, so it may be a read error. V gene TRBV5-1 combines with J gene TRBJ2-1; D may match TRBD1 or TRBD2 (5 bases each). CDR1 is SGHRS, CDR2 YFSETQ, per germline. This CDR3 contains 14 residues. V shed 6 bases and J shed 8 bases, with 18 bases lying between them. Here the CDR3 reads CASTSGRGRDEQFF. CDR3 DNA sequence: TGCGCCAGCACATCGGGACGGGGAAGAGATGAGCAGTTCTTC.

V and J are TRBV27 and TRBJ1-6; 7 bases fit TRBD1. CDR1 MNHEY and CDR2 SMNVEV come from the germline V gene (reference sequence). The V and J ends lost 6 bases and 8 bases, in that order; junction bases with no gene match: 13. The CDR3 has 16 amino acids. Here the CDR3 DNA reads TGTGCCAGCAGGCCCAGGCCCGGGACAGATTATTCACCCCTCCACTTT. Encoded protein: CASRPRPGTDYSPLHF.

In its sample, this clonotype was seen a few times. The CDR3 bases are TGCGCCAGCAGCTCTGACCACTCAGGATCCTACAATGAGCAGTTCTTC. Residues: CASSSDHSGSYNEQFF. V is TRBV5-1 and J is TRBJ2-1; no reliable D call. The CDR3 totals 16 residues. V was shortened by 3 bases and J by 1 base, with 14 bases between the two germline ends. Germline lookup yields CDR1 SGHRS and CDR2 YFSETQ. Using reference TRBV5-1 and TRBJ2-1 for the parts outside the CDR3, the full variable domain is KAGVTQTPRYLIKTRGQQVTLSCSPISGHRSVSWYQQTPGQGLQFLFEYFSETQRNKGNFPGRFSGRQFSNSRSEMNVSTLELGDSALYLCASSSDHSGSYNEQFFGPGTRLTVL.

With regard to this clonotype: Being one base from a much bigger clone, this may be a read error. The V gene is TRBV27, the J gene TRBJ2-3, with TRBD2 identical over 11 bases. The junction had 9 bases not matched to a gene; V was cut back by 11 bases and J by 2 bases. Germline loops: CDR1 MNHEY, CDR2 SMNVEV (reference sequence). The CDR3 has 15 residues. CDR3 residues: CAAATSGEHTDTQYF. The DNA for the CDR3 is TGTGCCGCCGCGACTAGCGGGGAGCACACAGATACGCAGTATTTT.

This clonotype appeared many times. The rearrangement joins TRBV18 to TRBJ2-7; D tentatively reads TRBD1 or TRBD2 (5 bases each). CDR3 length: 13 amino acids. The V end was cut by 6 bases, the J end by 10 bases, with 19 bases between. The germline gives CDR1 KGHSH, CDR2 LQKENI. As DNA, the CDR3 is TGTGCCAGCTCTTCCTCTCGGGGCAGCGACCAGTACTTC. Translation: CASSSSRGSDQYF.

This clonotype occurred many times. The rearrangement links TRBV12-3 or TRBV12-4 to TRBJ2-7; tentatively, D is TRBD1 or TRBD2 (5 bases each). The CDR3 sequence is 15 residues long. V gave up 5 bases and J gave up 0 bases, with 14 bases separating them. The CDR3 spells CASSPTGTASYEQYF. The CDR3 nucleotides read TGTGCCAGCAGTCCTACCGGGACGGCCTCCTACGAGCAGTACTTC.

This clonotype was detected only a few times. The chain joins TRBV28 to TRBJ1-1, with a possible D match to TRBD1 (5 bases). V dropped 4 bases and J dropped 6 bases, with 18 bases sitting between them. Germline-derived CDR1 and CDR2 are MDHEN and SYDVKM. The CDR3 sequence is 15 residues long. CDR3 in DNA: TGTGCCAGCAGTTCCCCCACGGGTGAAGGGGCTGAAGCTTTCTTT. This gives the protein CASSSPTGEGAEAFF.

This clonotype was seen only a few times. The V gene is TRBV2, the J gene TRBJ2-7; 9 positions agree with TRBD2. With 1 base clipped from V and 4 bases from J, the junction kept 5 bases outside the gene matches. The CDR3 covers 15 residues. Per the germline V gene, CDR1 is SNHLY and CDR2 is FYNNEI. CDR3 region: CASSEVVSGRYEQYF. The DNA of the CDR3 is TGTGCCAGCAGTGAAGTGGTTAGCGGGAGATACGAGCAGTACTTC.

This chain uses TRBV15 with TRBJ2-2; 9 bases map to TRBD1. Germline CDR1 and CDR2: LNHNV and YYDKDF (reference sequence). V shed 0 bases and J 6 bases; nucleotides not matched to a gene: 2. The CDR3 extends over 15 amino acids. The CDR3 DNA sequence: TGTGCCACCAGCAGAGAACAGGGGGCTCCCGGGGAGCTGTTTTTT. Its translation: CATSREQGAPGELFF.

In its sample, this clonotype was seen a few times. The chain combines TRBV9 with TRBJ1-1; D uncertain. Germline CDR1 is SGDLS and CDR2 is YYNGEE. Deletions cut 3 bases from V and 4 bases from J, with 7 bases between. This CDR3 has 12 residues. CDR3: CASSAGTTEAFF. The CDR3 DNA reads TGTGCCAGCAGCGCAGGTACCACTGAAGCTTTCTTT.

Concerning this clonotype: One base away lies a much larger clone, so this may be a sequencing read error. This rearrangement joins TRBV20-1 to TRBJ1-2; D unresolved. Germline-derived CDR1 and CDR2 are DFQATT and SNEGSKA (reference sequence). V lost 0 bases and J 10 bases, leaving 15 bases between the germline ends. The CDR3 sequence is 13 residues long. This chain's CDR3 is CSARDSWNPFYTF. CDR3 nucleotides: TGCAGTGCTAGAGATTCCTGGAACCCTTTCTACACCTTC.

This clonotype came up a few times. The rearrangement joins TRBV6-6 to TRBJ1-1, with TRBD1 as a possible D gene (6 bases). The CDR3 has 15 amino acids. The V and J ends lost 5 bases and 1 base respectively, with 14 bases between them. Germline CDR1 MNHNY, CDR2 SVGAGI (reference sequence). As DNA, the CDR3 is TGTGCCAGCAGTCCTCGAGGACAGAAGAACACTGAAGCTTTCTTT. Protein: CASSPRGQKNTEAFF.

The gene calls are TRBV20-1 and TRBJ1-5; a possible D gene is TRBD1 (6 bases). Germline assignment: CDR1 DFQATT and CDR2 SNEGSKA (reference sequence). The CDR3 sequence is 13 residues long. Trimming pared 0 bases from V and 6 bases from J, leaving 9 bases between. The DNA of the CDR3 is TGCAGTGCTAGAGAGTCAGGGGTTCAGCCCCAGCATTTT. Translation gives CSARESGVQPQHF.

The sample holds many counts of this clonotype. The V gene is TRBV18, the J gene TRBJ2-1, with 9 bases lining up with TRBD2. The CDR3 covers 14 residues. The ends lost 0 bases at V and 8 bases at J; junction bases unmatched: 2. Per germline, CDR1 KGHSH and CDR2 LQKENI. The CDR3 loop is CASSPPAGGDEQFF. The CDR3 DNA follows: TGTGCCAGCTCACCACCGGCGGGAGGGGATGAGCAGTTCTTC. Filled out from reference TRBV18 and TRBJ2-1, the complete variable domain reads NAGVMQNPRHLVRRRGQEARLRCSPMKGHSHVYWYRQLPEEGLKFMVYLQKENIIDESGMPKERFSAEFPKEGPSILRIQQVVRGDSAAYFCASSPPAGGDEQFFGPGTRLTVL.

This clonotype was counted once. This may come from a read error, since a much larger clone is one base off. The V and J genes are TRBV3-1 and TRBJ2-3; unclear D gene. CDR3 size: 12 residues. From germline, CDR1 is LGHDT and CDR2 YNNKEL (reference sequence). This chain's CDR3 is CVSSLRTDTQYF. The CDR3 DNA sequence: TGTGTCAGCAGCCTAAGGACAGATACGCAGTATTTT.

This sequence joins TRBV6-5 and TRBJ1-3; D uncertain. Germline V gives CDR1 MNHEY, CDR2 SVGAGI. The CDR3 contains 17 residues. V gave up 4 bases and J gave up 0 bases, with 16 bases separating them. In DNA, the CDR3 is TGTGCCAGCAGTTCGGTTGGACGGAGCAGCTCTGGAAACACCATATATTTT. It is translated as CASSSVGRSSSGNTIYF.

This clonotype showed up just a few times. The CDR3 DNA is TGTGCCAGCGCAAGCGGGTATAATTCACCCCTCCACTTT. As protein: CASASGYNSPLHF. The genes are TRBV11-2 and TRBJ1-6; no reliable D call. Germline V gene data show CDR1 as SGHAT and CDR2 as FQNNGV. V was shortened by 8 bases and J by 4 bases, with 9 bases between the two germline ends. CDR3 length equals 13 residues.

This clonotype has more than one count but fewer than ten. The chain uses TRBV7-9 and TRBJ1-5; no clear D. Germline CDR1 SEHNR, CDR2 FQNEAQ (reference sequence). Trimming pared 1 base from V and 3 bases from J, leaving 10 bases between. This CDR3 has 15 amino acids. CDR3 sequence (DNA): TGTGCCAGCAGCTTAGTCGGCACGGCCAATCAGCCCCAGCATTTT. This translates into CASSLVGTANQPQHF.

This clonotype was counted ten times or more. The V gene is TRBV11-2, the J gene TRBJ2-7; 11 positions agree with TRBD2. The germline CDR1 and CDR2 sequences are SGHAT and FQNNGV. V lost 8 bases to trimming and J lost 3 bases; unmatched junction nucleotides: 18. The CDR3 runs 18 residues. Written as DNA, the CDR3 is TGTGCCAGCCGGGACGGCAAGATATTAGCGGGAGGGGGCTACGAGCAGTACTTC. It translates to CASRDGKILAGGGYEQYF.

With respect to this clonotype: Germline and junction disagree at one end, which may indicate a read error. The gene calls are TRBV12-3 or TRBV12-4 and TRBJ1-1; D not resolved. The CDR3 contains 14 residues. This CDR3 is CASRLEALNTEAFF. DNA for the CDR3: TGTGCCAGCAGGTTAGAAGCGTTAAACACTGAAGCTTTCTTT.

The gene calls are TRBV7-9 and TRBJ2-7, with a tentative D call TRBD2 (6 bases). The germline V and J ends were trimmed by 5 bases and 7 bases, with 18 bases remaining between them. In germline, CDR1 is SEHNR, CDR2 FQNEAQ (reference sequence). The CDR3 length is 14 residues. CDR3 nucleotide sequence: TGTGCCAGCAGCCGTAGCGGAAACTACAATGAGCAGTACTTC. Translation: CASSRSGNYNEQYF.

A remark on this clonotype: A much larger clone is a single base away; this may be a read error. The chain couples TRBV20-1 to TRBJ1-5; a weak D match, TRBD1 (5 bases). The CDR3 covers 16 residues. V dropped 4 bases and J dropped 4 bases, with 20 bases sitting between them. Germline V gives CDR1 DFQATT, CDR2 SNEGSKA (reference sequence). CDR3 nucleotide sequence: TGCAGTGCTACCTCAGGGAGCTCGAGGGTAAATCAGCCCCAGCATTTT. Translated, it gives CSATSGSSRVNQPQHF.

This clonotype was seen ten or more times. The rearrangement joins TRBV12-3 or TRBV12-4 to TRBJ2-1, with D perhaps matching TRBD1 (6 bases). V lost 11 bases to trimming and J lost 7 bases, with 18 bases between them. The CDR3 sequence is 13 residues long. The CDR3: CAVSGPRGNEQFF. The CDR3 DNA reads as TGTGCCGTTAGTGGCCCAAGGGGGAATGAGCAGTTCTTC.

The chain combines TRBV10-3 with TRBJ2-7, with 9 bases that match TRBD1. The J segment lost 2 bases and the V segment lost 6 bases, leaving 11 bases of the junction unmatched. The germline V gene has CDR1 ENHRY and CDR2 SYGVKD. This CDR3 is built from 16 residues. The DNA for the CDR3 is TGTGCCATCAGGAAAACCCGGGACAGGGATACCTACGAGCAGTACTTC. Amino acid sequence: CAIRKTRDRDTYEQYF.

Remarks on this clonotype: This may be a read error, as it is one base from a much larger clone. The rearrangement links TRBV4-1 to TRBJ2-5; D not resolved. The V gene lost 0 bases and the J gene lost 11 bases, with 10 bases spanning the gap. Germline V lookup: CDR1 MGHRA, CDR2 YSYEKL. This CDR3 comprises 12 residues. CDR3 in DNA: TGCGCCAGCAGCCAAGATGAGTACGGGCAGTACTTC. This gives the protein CASSQDEYGQYF.

The rearrangement uses TRBV7-2 and TRBJ2-5; a possible D gene is TRBD2 (7 bases). Trimming took 5 bases from V and 11 from J, leaving 24 bases between them. This CDR3 is 15 amino acids long. Germline V gene data show CDR1 as SGHTA and CDR2 as FQGNSA. In nucleotides, the CDR3 is TGTGCCAGCAGCGACAGGACTAGTGGTAACAATGAGCAGTACTTC. It specifies CASSDRTSGNNEQYF. Full variable domain (missing parts from reference TRBV7-2 and TRBJ2-5): GAGVSQSPSNKVTEKGKDVELRCDPISGHTALYWYRQSLGQGLEFLIYFQGNSAPDKSGLPSDRFSAERTGGSVSTLTIQRTQQEDSAVYLCASSDRTSGNNEQYFGPGTRLLVL.